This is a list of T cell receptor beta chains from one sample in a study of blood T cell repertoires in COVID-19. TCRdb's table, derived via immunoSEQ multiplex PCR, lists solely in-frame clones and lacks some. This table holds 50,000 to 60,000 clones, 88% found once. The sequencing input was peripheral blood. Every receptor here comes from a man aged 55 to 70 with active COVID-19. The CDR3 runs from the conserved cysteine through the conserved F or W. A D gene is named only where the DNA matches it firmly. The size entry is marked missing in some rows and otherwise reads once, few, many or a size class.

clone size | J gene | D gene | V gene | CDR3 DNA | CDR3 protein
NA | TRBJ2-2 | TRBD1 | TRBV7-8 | TGTGCCAGCACCGAAGCCGGGACAGGGAACACCGGGGAGCTGTTTTTT | CASTEAGTGNTGELFF
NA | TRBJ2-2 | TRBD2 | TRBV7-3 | TGTGCCAGCAGCGCCGGACTAGCGCCCCCCGGGGAGCTGTTTTTT | CASSAGLAPPGELFF
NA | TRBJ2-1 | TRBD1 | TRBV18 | TGTGCCAGCTCACCGGGGACAGCGCGAGATGAGCAGTTCTTC | CASSPGTARDEQFF
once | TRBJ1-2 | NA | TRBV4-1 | TGCGCCAGCAGCCAGCCCTTGTCCGGGTTCTATGGCTACACCTTC | CASSQPLSGFYGYTF
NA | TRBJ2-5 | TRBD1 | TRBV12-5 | TGTGCTAGTGTTCCTCCGACAGGGCCGGGAGAGACCCAGTACTTC | CASVPPTGPGETQYF
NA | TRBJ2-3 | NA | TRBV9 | TGTGCCAGCAGCCCATGGACTAGCACAGATACGCAGTATTTT | CASSPWTSTDTQYF
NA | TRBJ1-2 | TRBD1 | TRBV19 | TGTGCCAGTAGTATTCACGGGACAGGAATTACTAACTATGGCTACACCTTC | CASSIHGTGITNYGYTF
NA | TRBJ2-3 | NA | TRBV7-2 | TGTGCCACTAATAGCGGAAACACAGATACGCAGTATTTT | CATNSGNTDTQYF
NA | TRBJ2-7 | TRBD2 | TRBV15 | TGTGCCACCAGCAGAGATGCCGGGACTAGCGGGAGGGCCGGGTACGAGCAGTACTTC | CATSRDAGTSGRAGYEQYF
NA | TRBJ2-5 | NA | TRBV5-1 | TGCGCCAGCAGAACCGGGACACACCGAGAGACCCAGTACTTC | CASRTGTHRETQYF
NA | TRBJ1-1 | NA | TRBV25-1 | TGTGCCAGCAGTGAATGGGGGCATCCTGAAGCTTTCTTT | CASSEWGHPEAFF
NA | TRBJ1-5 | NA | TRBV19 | TGTGCCAGTAGTATGGGCACAGGGCGTCTTCAGCCCCAGCATTTT | CASSMGTGRLQPQHF
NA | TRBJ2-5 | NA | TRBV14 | TGTGCCAGCAGCCATTGGTACTTAGGGGCAGAGACCCAGTACTTC | CASSHWYLGAETQYF
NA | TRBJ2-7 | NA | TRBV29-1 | TGCAGCGCTGGACTAAACTACGAGCAGTACTTC | CSAGLNYEQYF
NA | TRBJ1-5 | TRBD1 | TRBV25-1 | TGTGCCAGCAGTGAATCGGGACAGGGGTTTGCTCAGCCCCAGCATTTT | CASSESGQGFAQPQHF
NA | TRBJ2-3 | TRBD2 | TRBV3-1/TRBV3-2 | TGTGCCAGCAGCCAAGATCGGATTAGCGGGAGGGGTGGCACAGATACGCAGTATTTT | CASSQDRISGRGGTDTQYF
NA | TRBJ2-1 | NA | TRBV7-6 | TGTGCCAGCAGCTTAGTATGGGGGGTGGGCAATGAGCAGTTCTTC | CASSLVWGVGNEQFF
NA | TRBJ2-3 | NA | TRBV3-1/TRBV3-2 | TGTGCCAGCAGCCGGCGCGTACTGGCGGGCTTTAGGAGGGGCACAGATACGCAGTATTTT | CASSRRVLAGFRRGTDTQYF
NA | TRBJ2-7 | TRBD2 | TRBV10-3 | TGTGCCATAGGGCGGGAGTCCCCCTACGAGCAGTACTTC | CAIGRESPYEQYF
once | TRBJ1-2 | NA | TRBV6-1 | TGTGCCAGCAGTGAGGGGGGGTATGGCTACACCTTC | CASSEGGYGYTF
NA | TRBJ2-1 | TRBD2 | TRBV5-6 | TGTGCCAGCAGCCGGTGGGCTAGCGGGAGCAATGAGCAGTTCTTC | CASSRWASGSNEQFF
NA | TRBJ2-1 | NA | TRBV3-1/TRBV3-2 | TGTGCCAGCAGCCCCCTGGCCACCGCCTACAATGAGCAGTTCTTC | CASSPLATAYNEQFF
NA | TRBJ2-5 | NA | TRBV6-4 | TGTGCCAGCACTAAGGAGACCCAGTACTTC | CASTKETQYF
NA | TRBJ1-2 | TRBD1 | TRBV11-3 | TGTGCCAGCAGCTTAGTCGGACAGGGTATCGGCTACACCTTC | CASSLVGQGIGYTF
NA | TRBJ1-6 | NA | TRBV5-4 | TGTGCCAGCAGCTTGCGGGTCTCTAATTCACCCCTCCACTTT | CASSLRVSNSPLHF
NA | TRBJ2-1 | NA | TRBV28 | TGTGCCAGCAGCGGTGGACAGTCCCTCTCCTACAATGAGCAGTTCTTC | CASSGGQSLSYNEQFF
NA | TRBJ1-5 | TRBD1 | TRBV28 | TGTGCCAGCACCCTATCGGACAGGGCGGCTCAGCCCCAGCATTTT | CASTLSDRAAQPQHF
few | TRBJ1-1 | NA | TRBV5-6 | TGTGCCAGCAGCTTACACAGTGAAGCTTTCTTT | CASSLHSEAFF
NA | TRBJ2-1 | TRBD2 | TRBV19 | TGTGCCAGTAGTATAGAGGGCCTAGCGGGAGTAGATGAGCAGTTCTTC | CASSIEGLAGVDEQFF